This T cell receptor (beta chain) was retrieved from a study of CD8+ T cells in alopecia areata. Overall study findings and caveats: Patients displayed less clarity in TCR sharing than mice, a finding possibly related to HLA. Scalp repertoires also include resident alphabeta T cells from normal skin.

Turning to this clone: Antigen specificity is unknown.

After isolation, RNA underwent reverse transcription to generate cDNA as the sequencing template. Sequencing used immunoSEQ multiplex PCR; TCRdb keeps in-frame clones, though not all of them. The profile shows fewer than 40,000 clones, roughly 53% of them singletons. Once sorted, CD4+ cells from five or six patients yielded CD25+CD127- cells. Lesional scalp tissue (obtained by punch biopsy) and peripheral blood were collected from alopecia areata patients. Cell sorting was applied to PBMCs, and CD4+ and CD8+ T cells were collected. Sequenced: CD4+ Tregs sorted from blood. The TCR originated in a human donor with alopecia areata.

CDR3 in amino acids: CASSLGTSGVYEQYF. CDR3 coding DNA: TGTGCCAGCAGCTTAGGGACTAGCGGGGTCTACGAGCAGTACTTC. This rearrangement joins TRBV5-4 to TRBJ2-7; 13 nucleotides agree with TRBD2. V shed 2 bases, J shed 3 bases, and the junction held 2 bases outside the gene matches. CDR1 SGHNT and CDR2 YYREEE come from the germline V gene (reference sequence). The CDR3 has 15 residues. The whole variable domain, filled in from reference TRBV5-4 and TRBJ2-7, reads ETGVTQSPTHLIKTRGQQVTLRCSSQSGHNTVSWYQQALGQGPQFIFQYYREEENGRGNFPPRFSGLQFPNYSSELNVNALELDDSALYLCASSLGTSGVYEQYFGPGTRLTVT.